Listed here are 7 T cell receptor beta chains from one sample, sequenced in a study of blood T cells in healthy people across ages. Primers used in a second PCR of about 6 to 11 cycles were a sample-barcoded 5' primer and a J-beta primer mix. TCRdb reprocessed the 5' RACE reads with MiXCR, giving one entry per CDR3 protein. The table shows 700,000 to 1,000,000 distinct CDR3 sequences, with roughly 44% occurring only once. Sequencing was carried out using blood. All receptors derive from a man aged 55-75 years in good health.

This clonotype was counted between two and nine times. The rearrangement uses TRBV29-1 and TRBJ2-5; TRBD2 is a possible D gene (8 bases). There are 15 residues in the CDR3. V lost 3 bases and J lost 4, with 18 bases in between. The germline V gene has CDR1 SQVTM and CDR2 ANQGSEA. As DNA, the CDR3 is TGCAGCGTTGATGTTAGGGGGCGGGGGGCAGAGACCCAGTACTTC. It is translated as CSVDVRGRGAETQYF.

This clonotype was picked up a small number of times. CDR3 DNA: TGTGCCAGCAGCTCTGACAGACCCTATGGCTACACCTTC. Its protein product is CASSSDRPYGYTF. J is TRBJ1-2 and V is TRBV7-9; D possibly corresponds to TRBD1 (5 bases). The CDR3 has 13 amino acids. Trimming shortened V by 4 bases and J by 4 bases, and 10 bases separated the two germline ends. Per the germline V gene, CDR1 is SEHNR and CDR2 is FQNEAQ (reference sequence). Full variable domain (rest looked up from reference TRBV7-9 and TRBJ1-2): DTGVSQNPRHKITKRGQNVTFRCDPISEHNRLYWYRQTLGQGPEFLTYFQNEAQLEKSRLLSDRFSAERPKGSFSTLEIQRTEQGDSAMYLCASSSDRPYGYTFGSGTRLTVV.

This clonotype was picked up one time. The V call is TRBV5-1, the J call TRBJ2-7, with D possibly called TRBD1 or TRBD2 (6 bases each). Trimming removed 4 bases at V and 2 bases at J, with 10 bases between. CDR1 SGHRS and CDR2 YFSETQ come from the germline V gene. This CDR3 contains 13 residues. The CDR3 DNA follows: TGCGCCAGCAGCGGAGGGGACACCTACGAGCAGTACTTC. This codes for CASSGGDTYEQYF.

This chain uses TRBV12-3 or TRBV12-4 with TRBJ1-1; D is unclear. The CDR3 runs 13 residues. V shed 3 bases and J shed 9 bases, with 14 bases lying between them. The CDR3 loop reads CASSFPTDLKAFF. The CDR3 coding sequence is TGTGCCAGCAGTTTCCCGACGGATCTCAAAGCTTTCTTT.

This clonotype came up once. V usage is TRBV15 and J usage is TRBJ2-2; no reliable D call. CDR3 length: 14 residues. V was clipped by 8 bases and J by 0 bases, with 10 bases between them. The V gene's germline CDR1 is LNHNV and CDR2 YYDKDF (reference sequence). The CDR3 sequence: CATRWQANTGELFF. CDR3 DNA: TGTGCCACCCGGTGGCAGGCGAACACCGGGGAGCTGTTTTTT. Using reference TRBV15 and TRBJ2-2 for the parts outside the CDR3, the full variable domain is DAMVIQNPRYQVTQFGKPVTLSCSQTLNHNVMYWYQQKSSQAPKLLFHYYDKDFNNEADTPDNFQSRRPNTSFCFLDIRSPGLGDTAMYLCATRWQANTGELFFGEGSRLTVL.

This chain uses TRBV3-1 with TRBJ2-7; D gene uncertain. The CDR3 loop spans 12 amino acids. The V gene's germline CDR1 is LGHDT and CDR2 YNNKEL (reference sequence). Deletions cut 4 bases from V and 3 bases from J, with 7 bases between. This CDR3 is CASSRYGYEQYF. The DNA for the CDR3 is TGTGCCAGCAGCCGCTATGGCTACGAGCAGTACTTC.

This clonotype was picked up a small number of times. CDR3 sequence reads: CASSYPPGSLGTGWFF. For the CDR3, the DNA is TGTGCCAGCAGTTACCCGCCGGGGAGTCTCGGGACAGGGTGGTTCTTC. This sequence joins TRBV6-2 or TRBV6-3 and TRBJ2-1; 9 bases align to TRBD1. Germline CDR1 reads MNHEY; CDR2 reads SVGEGT. J lost 15 bases, V lost 2 bases, and 17 bases had no gene match. This CDR3 is built from 16 residues.